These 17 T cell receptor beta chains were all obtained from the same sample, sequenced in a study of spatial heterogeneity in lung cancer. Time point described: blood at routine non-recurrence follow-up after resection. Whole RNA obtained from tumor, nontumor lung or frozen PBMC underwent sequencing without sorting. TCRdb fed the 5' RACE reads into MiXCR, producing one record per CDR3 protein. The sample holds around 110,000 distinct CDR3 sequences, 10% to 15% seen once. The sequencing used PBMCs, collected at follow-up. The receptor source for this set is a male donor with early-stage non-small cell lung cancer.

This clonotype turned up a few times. Here the CDR3 reads CASSLATGKNTEAFF. CDR3 nucleotides: TGTGCCAGCAGCCTCGCGACAGGGAAGAACACTGAAGCTTTCTTT. The V and J genes are TRBV7-2 and TRBJ1-1; 7 bases match TRBD1. Unmatched junction bases numbered 7, after V lost 5 bases and J lost 1 base. The V gene's germline CDR1 is SGHTA and CDR2 FQGNSA. The CDR3 covers 15 residues.

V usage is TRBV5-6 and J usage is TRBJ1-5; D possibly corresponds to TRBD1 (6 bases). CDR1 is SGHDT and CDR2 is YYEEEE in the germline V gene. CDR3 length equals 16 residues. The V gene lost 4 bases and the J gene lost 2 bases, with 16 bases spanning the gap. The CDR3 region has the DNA TGTGCCAGCAGCAACAACAGGGTCTTTGGCAATCAGCCCCAGCATTTT. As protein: CASSNNRVFGNQPQHF. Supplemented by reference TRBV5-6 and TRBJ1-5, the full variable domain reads DAGVTQSPTHLIKTRGQQVTLRCSPKSGHDTVSWYQQALGQGPQFIFQYYEEEERQRGNFPDRFSGHQFPNYSSELNVNALLLGDSALYLCASSNNRVFGNQPQHFGDGTRLSIL.

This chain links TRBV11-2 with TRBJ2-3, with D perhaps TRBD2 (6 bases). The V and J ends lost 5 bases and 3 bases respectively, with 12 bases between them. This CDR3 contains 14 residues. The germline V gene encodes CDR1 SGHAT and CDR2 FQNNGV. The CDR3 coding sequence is TGTGCCAGCAGCGTCGGGACTTGGACAGATACGCAGTATTTT. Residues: CASSVGTWTDTQYF.

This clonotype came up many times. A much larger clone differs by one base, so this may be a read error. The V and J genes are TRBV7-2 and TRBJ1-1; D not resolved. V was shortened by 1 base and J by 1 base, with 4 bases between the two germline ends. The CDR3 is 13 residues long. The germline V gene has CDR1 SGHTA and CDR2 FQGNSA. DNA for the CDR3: TGTGCCAGCAGCTTAGACAGGAACACTGAAGCTTTCTTT. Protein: CASSLDRNTEAFF.

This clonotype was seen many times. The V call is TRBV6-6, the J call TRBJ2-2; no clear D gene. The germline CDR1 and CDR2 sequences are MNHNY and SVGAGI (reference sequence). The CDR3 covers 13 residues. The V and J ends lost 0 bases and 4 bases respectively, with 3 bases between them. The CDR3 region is CASSYSSTGELFF. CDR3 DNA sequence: TGTGCCAGCAGTTACTCGTCCACCGGGGAGCTGTTTTTT.

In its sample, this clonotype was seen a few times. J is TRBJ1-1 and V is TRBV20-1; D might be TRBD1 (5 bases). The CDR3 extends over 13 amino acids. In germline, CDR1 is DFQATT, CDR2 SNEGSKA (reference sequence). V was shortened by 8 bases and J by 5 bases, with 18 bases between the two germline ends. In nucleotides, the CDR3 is TGCAGTCCGAACCTTGGGGGGGGGACTGAAGCTTTCTTT. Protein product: CSPNLGGGTEAFF.

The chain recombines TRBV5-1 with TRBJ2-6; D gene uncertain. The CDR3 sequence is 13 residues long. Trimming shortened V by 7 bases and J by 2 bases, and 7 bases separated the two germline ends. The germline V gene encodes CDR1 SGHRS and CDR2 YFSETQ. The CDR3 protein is CASRHPGANVLTF. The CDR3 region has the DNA TGCGCCAGCCGACATCCTGGGGCCAACGTCCTGACTTTC.

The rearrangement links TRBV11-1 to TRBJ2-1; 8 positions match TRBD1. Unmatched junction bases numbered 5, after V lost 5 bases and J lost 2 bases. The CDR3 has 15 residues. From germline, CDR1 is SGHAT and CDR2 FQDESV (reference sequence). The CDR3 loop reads CASSEDREPYNEQFF. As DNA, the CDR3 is TGTGCCAGCAGCGAGGACAGGGAACCCTACAATGAGCAGTTCTTC. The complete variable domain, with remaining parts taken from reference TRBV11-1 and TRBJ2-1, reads EAEVAQSPRYKITEKSQAVAFWCDPISGHATLYWYRQILGQGPELLVQFQDESVVDDSQLPKDRFSAERLKGVDSTLKIQPAELGDSAMYLCASSEDREPYNEQFFGPGTRLTVL.

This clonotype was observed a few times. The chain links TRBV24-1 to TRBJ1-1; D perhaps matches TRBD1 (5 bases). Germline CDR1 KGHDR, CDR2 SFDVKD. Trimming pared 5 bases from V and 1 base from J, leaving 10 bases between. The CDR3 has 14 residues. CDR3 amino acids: CATSGGERNTEAFF. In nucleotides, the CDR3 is TGTGCCACCAGTGGGGGCGAGAGGAACACTGAAGCTTTCTTT.

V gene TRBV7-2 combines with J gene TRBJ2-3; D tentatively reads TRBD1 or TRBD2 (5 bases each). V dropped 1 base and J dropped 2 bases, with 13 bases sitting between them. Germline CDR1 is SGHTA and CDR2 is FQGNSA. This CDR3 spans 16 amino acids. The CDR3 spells CASSLDGWGSTDTQYF. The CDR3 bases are TGTGCCAGCAGCTTAGATGGGTGGGGGTCCACAGATACGCAGTATTTT. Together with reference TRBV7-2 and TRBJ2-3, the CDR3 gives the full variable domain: GAGVSQSPSNKVTEKGKDVELRCDPISGHTALYWYRQSLGQGLEFLIYFQGNSAPDKSGLPSDRFSAERTGGSVSTLTIQRTQQEDSAVYLCASSLDGWGSTDTQYFGPGTRLTVL.

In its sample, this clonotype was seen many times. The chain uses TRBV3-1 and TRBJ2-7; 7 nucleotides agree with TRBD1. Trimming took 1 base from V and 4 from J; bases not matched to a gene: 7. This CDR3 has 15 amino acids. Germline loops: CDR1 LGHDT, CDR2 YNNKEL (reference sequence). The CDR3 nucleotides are TGTGCCAGCAGCCAAGCCCAACCAGGGGGTTACGAGCAGTACTTC. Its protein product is CASSQAQPGGYEQYF.

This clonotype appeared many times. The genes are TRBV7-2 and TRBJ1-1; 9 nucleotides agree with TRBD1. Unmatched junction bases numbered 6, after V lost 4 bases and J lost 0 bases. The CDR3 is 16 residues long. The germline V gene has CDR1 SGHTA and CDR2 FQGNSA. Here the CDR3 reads CASSWGTGYMNTEAFF. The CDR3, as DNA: TGTGCCAGCAGCTGGGGGACAGGGTATATGAACACTGAAGCTTTCTTT.

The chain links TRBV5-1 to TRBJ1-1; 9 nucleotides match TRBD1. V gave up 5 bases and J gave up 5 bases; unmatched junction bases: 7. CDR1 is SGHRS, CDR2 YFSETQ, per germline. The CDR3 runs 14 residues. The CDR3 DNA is TGCGCCAGCAGAACAGGGGGCGCAAATACTGAAGCTTTCTTT. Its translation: CASRTGGANTEAFF.

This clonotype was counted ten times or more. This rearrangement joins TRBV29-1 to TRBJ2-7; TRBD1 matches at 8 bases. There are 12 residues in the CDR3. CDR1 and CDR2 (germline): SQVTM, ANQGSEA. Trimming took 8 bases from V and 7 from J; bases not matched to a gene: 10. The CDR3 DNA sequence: TGCAGCATAAGACAGGGGATCCGAGAGCAGTACTTC. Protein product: CSIRQGIREQYF.

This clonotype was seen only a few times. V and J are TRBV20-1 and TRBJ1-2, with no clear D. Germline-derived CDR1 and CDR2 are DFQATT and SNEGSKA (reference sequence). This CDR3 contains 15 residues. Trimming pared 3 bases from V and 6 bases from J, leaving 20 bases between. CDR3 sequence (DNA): TGCAGTGCTAGGGACCCCGGGCAGGCGGCTAATGGCTACACCTTC. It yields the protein CSARDPGQAANGYTF.

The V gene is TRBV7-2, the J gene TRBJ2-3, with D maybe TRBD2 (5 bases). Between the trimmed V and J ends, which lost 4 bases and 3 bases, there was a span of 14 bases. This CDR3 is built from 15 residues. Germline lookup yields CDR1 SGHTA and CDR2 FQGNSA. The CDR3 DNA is TGTGCCAGCAGCTACGGCGGGCCAGCGACAGATACGCAGTATTTT. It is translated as CASSYGGPATDTQYF.

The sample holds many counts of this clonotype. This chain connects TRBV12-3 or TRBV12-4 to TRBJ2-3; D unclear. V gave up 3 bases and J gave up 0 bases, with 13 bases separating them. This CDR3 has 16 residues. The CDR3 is CASSFASGTSTDTQYF. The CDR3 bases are TGTGCCAGCAGTTTCGCGTCAGGAACTAGCACAGATACGCAGTATTTT.